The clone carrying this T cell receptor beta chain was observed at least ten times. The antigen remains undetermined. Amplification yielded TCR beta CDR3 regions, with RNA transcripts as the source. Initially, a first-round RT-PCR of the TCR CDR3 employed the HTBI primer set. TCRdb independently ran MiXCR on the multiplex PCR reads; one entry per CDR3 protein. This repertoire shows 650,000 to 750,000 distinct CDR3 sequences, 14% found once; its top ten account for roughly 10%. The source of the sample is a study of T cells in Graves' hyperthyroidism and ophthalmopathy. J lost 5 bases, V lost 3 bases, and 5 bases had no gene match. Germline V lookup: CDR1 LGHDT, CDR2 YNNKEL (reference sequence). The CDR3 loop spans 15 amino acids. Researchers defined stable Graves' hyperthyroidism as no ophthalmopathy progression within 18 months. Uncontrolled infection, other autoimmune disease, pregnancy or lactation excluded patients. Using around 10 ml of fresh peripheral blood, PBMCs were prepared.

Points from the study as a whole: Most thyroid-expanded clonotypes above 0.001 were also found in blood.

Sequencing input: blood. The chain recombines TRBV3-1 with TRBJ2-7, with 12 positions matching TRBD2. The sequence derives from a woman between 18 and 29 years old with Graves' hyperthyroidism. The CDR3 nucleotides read TGTGCCAGCAGCCAGTCTCTAGCGGGAGGGGACGAGCAGTACTTC. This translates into CASSQSLAGGDEQYF.